This record covers a single T cell receptor beta chain. Its antigen is not identified. From the RT-PCR reads, TCRdb called clonotypes with MiXCR, one entry per CDR3 protein. The sample includes about 190,000 distinct CDR3 sequences, approximately 15% of them seen just once. Germline assignment: CDR1 DFQATT and CDR2 SNEGSKA (reference sequence). V lost 0 bases, J lost 2 bases, and 10 bases lay in between. The CDR3 spans 14 residues. This sample was taken from a study of response to subunit inactivated influenza vaccine. Overall study findings and caveats: Only a handful of new T cells, the authors suggested, are recruited with each seasonal influenza vaccination.

This TCR was recovered from a man aged 50 to 59 who received an inactivated influenza vaccine. The rearrangement links TRBV20-1 to TRBJ1-2; D is undetermined. The sequencing used CD8+ T cells sorted from PBMCs, collected around 5 days after vaccination. Here the CDR3 DNA reads TGCAGTGCTAGAGATGGTCCGCTAAACTATGGCTACACCTTC. This translates into CSARDGPLNYGYTF.